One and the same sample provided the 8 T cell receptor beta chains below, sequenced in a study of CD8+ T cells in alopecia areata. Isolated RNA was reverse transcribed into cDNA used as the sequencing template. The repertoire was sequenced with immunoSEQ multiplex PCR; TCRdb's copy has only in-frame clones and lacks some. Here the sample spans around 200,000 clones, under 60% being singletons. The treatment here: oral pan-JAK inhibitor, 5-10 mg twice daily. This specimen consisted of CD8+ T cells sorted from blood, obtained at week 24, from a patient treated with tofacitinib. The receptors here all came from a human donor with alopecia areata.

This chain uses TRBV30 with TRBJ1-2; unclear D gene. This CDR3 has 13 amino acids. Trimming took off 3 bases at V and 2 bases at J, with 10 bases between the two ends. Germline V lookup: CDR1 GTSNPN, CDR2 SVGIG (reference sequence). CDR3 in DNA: TGTGCCTGGAGCGTCAGTCGAAACTATGGCTACACCTTC. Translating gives CAWSVSRNYGYTF.

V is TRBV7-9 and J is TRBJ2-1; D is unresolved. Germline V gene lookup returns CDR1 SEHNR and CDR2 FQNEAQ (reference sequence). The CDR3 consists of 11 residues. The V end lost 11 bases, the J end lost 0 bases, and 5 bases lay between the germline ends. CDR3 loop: CAEDSYNEQFF. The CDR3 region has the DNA TGTGCCGAGGACTCCTACAATGAGCAGTTCTTC.

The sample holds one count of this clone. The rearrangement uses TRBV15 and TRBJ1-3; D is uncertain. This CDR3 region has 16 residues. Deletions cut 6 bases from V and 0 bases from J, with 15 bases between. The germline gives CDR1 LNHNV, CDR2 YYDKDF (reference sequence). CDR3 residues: CATRNISGDSGNTIYF. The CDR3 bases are TGTGCCACCAGAAACATCAGCGGGGACTCTGGAAACACCATATATTTT.

For the CDR3, the DNA is TGTGCCAGCAGTGAATATGGGGTAACCAGCGCGAACACTGAAGCTTTCTTT. Translated, it gives CASSEYGVTSANTEAFF. The rearrangement uses TRBV25-1 and TRBJ1-1; no reliable D call. Per germline, CDR1 MGHDK and CDR2 SYGVNS. This CDR3 spans 17 amino acids. Trimming stripped 0 bases from V and 1 base from J, with 15 bases between.

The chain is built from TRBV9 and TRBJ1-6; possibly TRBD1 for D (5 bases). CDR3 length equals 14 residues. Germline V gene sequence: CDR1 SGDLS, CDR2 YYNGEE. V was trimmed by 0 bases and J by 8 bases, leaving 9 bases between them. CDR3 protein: CASSVEGLDSPLHF. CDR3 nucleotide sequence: TGTGCCAGCAGCGTAGAGGGACTAGATTCACCCCTCCACTTT.

CDR3 DNA: TGTGCCAGCACGCCGGGGCGGGGGCTCACAGATACGCAGTATTTT. As protein: CASTPGRGLTDTQYF. V gene TRBV2 combines with J gene TRBJ2-3, with D possibly TRBD2 on 7 matching bases. The CDR3 runs to 15 residues. Germline loops: CDR1 SNHLY, CDR2 FYNNEI. V dropped 7 bases and J dropped 2 bases, with 16 bases sitting between them.

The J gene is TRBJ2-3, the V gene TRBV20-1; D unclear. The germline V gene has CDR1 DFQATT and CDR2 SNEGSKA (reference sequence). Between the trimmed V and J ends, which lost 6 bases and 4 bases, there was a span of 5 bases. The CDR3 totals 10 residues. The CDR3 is CSAHPDTQYF. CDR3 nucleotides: TGCAGTGCCCACCCAGATACGCAGTATTTT.

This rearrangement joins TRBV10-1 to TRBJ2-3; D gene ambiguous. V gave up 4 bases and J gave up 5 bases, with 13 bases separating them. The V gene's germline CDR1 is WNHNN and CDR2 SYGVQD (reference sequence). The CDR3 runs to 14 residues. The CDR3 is CASSVSALGDTQYF. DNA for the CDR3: TGCGCCAGCAGTGTATCGGCGCTCGGAGATACGCAGTATTTT.